Listed below are T cell receptor beta chains from one sample, sequenced in a study of OX40 agonist ivuxolimab in advanced cancers. Generated by immunoSEQ multiplex PCR, the TCRdb table keeps only in-frame clones and is missing some. The table lists around 82,000 clones, 88% of them singletons. Sequencing was performed on CD4+ or CD8+ T cells sorted from blood, taken in a trial of the OX40 agonist ivuxolimab. Receptors were obtained from an adult with an advanced solid tumor such as melanoma, head and neck, liver or kidney cancer. The CDR3 runs from the conserved cysteine through the conserved F or W. Each record gives: V gene, J gene, D gene, clone size, CDR3 DNA, CDR3 protein. D genes are given only for firm matches. Not every row has a clone size; where given, it reads once, few, many or a size class.

V gene: TRBV18; J gene: TRBJ2-1; D gene: -; clone size: -; CDR3 DNA: TGTGCCAGCTCACCGTACGATCTCAATGAGCAGTTCTTC; CDR3 protein: CASSPYDLNEQFF
V gene: TRBV7-9; J gene: TRBJ1-6; D gene: TRBD1; clone size: -; CDR3 DNA: TGTGCCAGCAGCGCGACGGACAGGTGGGATTCACCCCTCCACTTT; CDR3 protein: CASSATDRWDSPLHF
V gene: TRBV11-2; J gene: TRBJ2-5; D gene: -; clone size: -; CDR3 DNA: TGTGCCAGCAGCTTAGTAGGTAGAGAGACCCAGTACTTC; CDR3 protein: CASSLVGRETQYF
V gene: TRBV2; J gene: TRBJ2-3; D gene: -; clone size: -; CDR3 DNA: TGTGCCAGCAAAGGGGATCTAGGGGTACCCGATACGCAGTATTTT; CDR3 protein: CASKGDLGVPDTQYF
V gene: TRBV5-4; J gene: TRBJ2-5; D gene: TRBD1; clone size: few; CDR3 DNA: TGTGCCAGCAGCATCGACAGGGATGGGACCCAGTACTTC; CDR3 protein: CASSIDRDGTQYF
V gene: TRBV6-8; J gene: TRBJ2-2; D gene: TRBD2; clone size: -; CDR3 DNA: TGTGCCAGCAGGCGGGGACTAGTGGGGGGCGTTGGCGGGGAGCTGTTTTTT; CDR3 protein: CASRRGLVGGVGGELFF
V gene: TRBV4-1; J gene: TRBJ2-1; D gene: TRBD1; clone size: -; CDR3 DNA: TGCGCCAGCAGCCAAGGGACACAGGGGGAGAATGAGCAGTTCTTC; CDR3 protein: CASSQGTQGENEQFF
V gene: TRBV27; J gene: TRBJ2-3; D gene: -; clone size: -; CDR3 DNA: TGTGCCAGCAGTTTCAAAAAGACTAGACTCCTCACAGATACGCAGTATTTT; CDR3 protein: CASSFKKTRLLTDTQYF
V gene: TRBV4-2; J gene: TRBJ2-2; D gene: TRBD1; clone size: -; CDR3 DNA: TGTGCCAGCAGCCAAGATCCCACAGGGGGCTTTTTGGACACCGGGGAGCTGTTTTTT; CDR3 protein: CASSQDPTGGFLDTGELFF
V gene: TRBV6-6; J gene: TRBJ1-2; D gene: TRBD1; clone size: -; CDR3 DNA: TGTGCCAGCAGTCCCGGGACAGGGAACTATGGCTACACCTTC; CDR3 protein: CASSPGTGNYGYTF
V gene: TRBV9; J gene: TRBJ2-5; D gene: TRBD2; clone size: -; CDR3 DNA: TGTGCCAGCAGCGTAGGGGCTAGCGGGGTGTATGGGGAGACCCAGTACTTC; CDR3 protein: CASSVGASGVYGETQYF
V gene: TRBV5-5; J gene: TRBJ1-1; D gene: TRBD1; clone size: -; CDR3 DNA: TGTGCCAGCAGCTTGACCGGGACAGGGAACACTGAAGCTTTCTTT; CDR3 protein: CASSLTGTGNTEAFF
V gene: TRBV7-9; J gene: TRBJ1-1; D gene: TRBD1; clone size: -; CDR3 DNA: TGTGCCAGCAGCTCACCCGGGACAGGGAGTTCTGAAGCTTTCTTT; CDR3 protein: CASSSPGTGSSEAFF
V gene: TRBV5-6; J gene: TRBJ1-1; D gene: -; clone size: -; CDR3 DNA: TGTGCCAGCAGCTTGATTAGCTCAGGGGTGTTCCCTGAAGCTTTCTTT; CDR3 protein: CASSLISSGVFPEAFF
V gene: TRBV5-1; J gene: TRBJ2-5; D gene: -; clone size: -; CDR3 DNA: TGCGCCAGCAGCTTGGGGCAGGGGGGTGAGACCCAGTACTTC; CDR3 protein: CASSLGQGGETQYF
V gene: TRBV7-2; J gene: TRBJ2-7; D gene: TRBD2; clone size: -; CDR3 DNA: TGTGCCAGCAGCTTAGTGGGGAGCGGGGGACTCTCCTACGAGCAGTACTTC; CDR3 protein: CASSLVGSGGLSYEQYF
V gene: TRBV5-5; J gene: TRBJ2-2; D gene: -; clone size: -; CDR3 DNA: TGTGCCAGCAGCCAATTTCAGATGGAAGGGGAGCTGTTTTTT; CDR3 protein: CASSQFQMEGELFF